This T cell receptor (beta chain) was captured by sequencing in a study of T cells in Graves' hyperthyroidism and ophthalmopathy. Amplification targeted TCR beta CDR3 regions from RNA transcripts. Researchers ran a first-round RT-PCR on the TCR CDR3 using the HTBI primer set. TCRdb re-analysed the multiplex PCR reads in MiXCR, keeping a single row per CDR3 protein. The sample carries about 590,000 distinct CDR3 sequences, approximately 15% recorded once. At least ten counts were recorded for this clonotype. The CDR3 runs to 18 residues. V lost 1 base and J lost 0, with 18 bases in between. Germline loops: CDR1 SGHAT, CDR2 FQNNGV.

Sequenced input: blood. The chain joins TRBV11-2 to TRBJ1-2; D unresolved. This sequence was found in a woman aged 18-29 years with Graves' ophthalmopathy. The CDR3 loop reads CASSLVSPDPISNYGYTF. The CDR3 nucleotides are TGTGCCAGCAGCTTAGTATCCCCGGACCCGATTTCTAACTATGGCTACACCTTC.